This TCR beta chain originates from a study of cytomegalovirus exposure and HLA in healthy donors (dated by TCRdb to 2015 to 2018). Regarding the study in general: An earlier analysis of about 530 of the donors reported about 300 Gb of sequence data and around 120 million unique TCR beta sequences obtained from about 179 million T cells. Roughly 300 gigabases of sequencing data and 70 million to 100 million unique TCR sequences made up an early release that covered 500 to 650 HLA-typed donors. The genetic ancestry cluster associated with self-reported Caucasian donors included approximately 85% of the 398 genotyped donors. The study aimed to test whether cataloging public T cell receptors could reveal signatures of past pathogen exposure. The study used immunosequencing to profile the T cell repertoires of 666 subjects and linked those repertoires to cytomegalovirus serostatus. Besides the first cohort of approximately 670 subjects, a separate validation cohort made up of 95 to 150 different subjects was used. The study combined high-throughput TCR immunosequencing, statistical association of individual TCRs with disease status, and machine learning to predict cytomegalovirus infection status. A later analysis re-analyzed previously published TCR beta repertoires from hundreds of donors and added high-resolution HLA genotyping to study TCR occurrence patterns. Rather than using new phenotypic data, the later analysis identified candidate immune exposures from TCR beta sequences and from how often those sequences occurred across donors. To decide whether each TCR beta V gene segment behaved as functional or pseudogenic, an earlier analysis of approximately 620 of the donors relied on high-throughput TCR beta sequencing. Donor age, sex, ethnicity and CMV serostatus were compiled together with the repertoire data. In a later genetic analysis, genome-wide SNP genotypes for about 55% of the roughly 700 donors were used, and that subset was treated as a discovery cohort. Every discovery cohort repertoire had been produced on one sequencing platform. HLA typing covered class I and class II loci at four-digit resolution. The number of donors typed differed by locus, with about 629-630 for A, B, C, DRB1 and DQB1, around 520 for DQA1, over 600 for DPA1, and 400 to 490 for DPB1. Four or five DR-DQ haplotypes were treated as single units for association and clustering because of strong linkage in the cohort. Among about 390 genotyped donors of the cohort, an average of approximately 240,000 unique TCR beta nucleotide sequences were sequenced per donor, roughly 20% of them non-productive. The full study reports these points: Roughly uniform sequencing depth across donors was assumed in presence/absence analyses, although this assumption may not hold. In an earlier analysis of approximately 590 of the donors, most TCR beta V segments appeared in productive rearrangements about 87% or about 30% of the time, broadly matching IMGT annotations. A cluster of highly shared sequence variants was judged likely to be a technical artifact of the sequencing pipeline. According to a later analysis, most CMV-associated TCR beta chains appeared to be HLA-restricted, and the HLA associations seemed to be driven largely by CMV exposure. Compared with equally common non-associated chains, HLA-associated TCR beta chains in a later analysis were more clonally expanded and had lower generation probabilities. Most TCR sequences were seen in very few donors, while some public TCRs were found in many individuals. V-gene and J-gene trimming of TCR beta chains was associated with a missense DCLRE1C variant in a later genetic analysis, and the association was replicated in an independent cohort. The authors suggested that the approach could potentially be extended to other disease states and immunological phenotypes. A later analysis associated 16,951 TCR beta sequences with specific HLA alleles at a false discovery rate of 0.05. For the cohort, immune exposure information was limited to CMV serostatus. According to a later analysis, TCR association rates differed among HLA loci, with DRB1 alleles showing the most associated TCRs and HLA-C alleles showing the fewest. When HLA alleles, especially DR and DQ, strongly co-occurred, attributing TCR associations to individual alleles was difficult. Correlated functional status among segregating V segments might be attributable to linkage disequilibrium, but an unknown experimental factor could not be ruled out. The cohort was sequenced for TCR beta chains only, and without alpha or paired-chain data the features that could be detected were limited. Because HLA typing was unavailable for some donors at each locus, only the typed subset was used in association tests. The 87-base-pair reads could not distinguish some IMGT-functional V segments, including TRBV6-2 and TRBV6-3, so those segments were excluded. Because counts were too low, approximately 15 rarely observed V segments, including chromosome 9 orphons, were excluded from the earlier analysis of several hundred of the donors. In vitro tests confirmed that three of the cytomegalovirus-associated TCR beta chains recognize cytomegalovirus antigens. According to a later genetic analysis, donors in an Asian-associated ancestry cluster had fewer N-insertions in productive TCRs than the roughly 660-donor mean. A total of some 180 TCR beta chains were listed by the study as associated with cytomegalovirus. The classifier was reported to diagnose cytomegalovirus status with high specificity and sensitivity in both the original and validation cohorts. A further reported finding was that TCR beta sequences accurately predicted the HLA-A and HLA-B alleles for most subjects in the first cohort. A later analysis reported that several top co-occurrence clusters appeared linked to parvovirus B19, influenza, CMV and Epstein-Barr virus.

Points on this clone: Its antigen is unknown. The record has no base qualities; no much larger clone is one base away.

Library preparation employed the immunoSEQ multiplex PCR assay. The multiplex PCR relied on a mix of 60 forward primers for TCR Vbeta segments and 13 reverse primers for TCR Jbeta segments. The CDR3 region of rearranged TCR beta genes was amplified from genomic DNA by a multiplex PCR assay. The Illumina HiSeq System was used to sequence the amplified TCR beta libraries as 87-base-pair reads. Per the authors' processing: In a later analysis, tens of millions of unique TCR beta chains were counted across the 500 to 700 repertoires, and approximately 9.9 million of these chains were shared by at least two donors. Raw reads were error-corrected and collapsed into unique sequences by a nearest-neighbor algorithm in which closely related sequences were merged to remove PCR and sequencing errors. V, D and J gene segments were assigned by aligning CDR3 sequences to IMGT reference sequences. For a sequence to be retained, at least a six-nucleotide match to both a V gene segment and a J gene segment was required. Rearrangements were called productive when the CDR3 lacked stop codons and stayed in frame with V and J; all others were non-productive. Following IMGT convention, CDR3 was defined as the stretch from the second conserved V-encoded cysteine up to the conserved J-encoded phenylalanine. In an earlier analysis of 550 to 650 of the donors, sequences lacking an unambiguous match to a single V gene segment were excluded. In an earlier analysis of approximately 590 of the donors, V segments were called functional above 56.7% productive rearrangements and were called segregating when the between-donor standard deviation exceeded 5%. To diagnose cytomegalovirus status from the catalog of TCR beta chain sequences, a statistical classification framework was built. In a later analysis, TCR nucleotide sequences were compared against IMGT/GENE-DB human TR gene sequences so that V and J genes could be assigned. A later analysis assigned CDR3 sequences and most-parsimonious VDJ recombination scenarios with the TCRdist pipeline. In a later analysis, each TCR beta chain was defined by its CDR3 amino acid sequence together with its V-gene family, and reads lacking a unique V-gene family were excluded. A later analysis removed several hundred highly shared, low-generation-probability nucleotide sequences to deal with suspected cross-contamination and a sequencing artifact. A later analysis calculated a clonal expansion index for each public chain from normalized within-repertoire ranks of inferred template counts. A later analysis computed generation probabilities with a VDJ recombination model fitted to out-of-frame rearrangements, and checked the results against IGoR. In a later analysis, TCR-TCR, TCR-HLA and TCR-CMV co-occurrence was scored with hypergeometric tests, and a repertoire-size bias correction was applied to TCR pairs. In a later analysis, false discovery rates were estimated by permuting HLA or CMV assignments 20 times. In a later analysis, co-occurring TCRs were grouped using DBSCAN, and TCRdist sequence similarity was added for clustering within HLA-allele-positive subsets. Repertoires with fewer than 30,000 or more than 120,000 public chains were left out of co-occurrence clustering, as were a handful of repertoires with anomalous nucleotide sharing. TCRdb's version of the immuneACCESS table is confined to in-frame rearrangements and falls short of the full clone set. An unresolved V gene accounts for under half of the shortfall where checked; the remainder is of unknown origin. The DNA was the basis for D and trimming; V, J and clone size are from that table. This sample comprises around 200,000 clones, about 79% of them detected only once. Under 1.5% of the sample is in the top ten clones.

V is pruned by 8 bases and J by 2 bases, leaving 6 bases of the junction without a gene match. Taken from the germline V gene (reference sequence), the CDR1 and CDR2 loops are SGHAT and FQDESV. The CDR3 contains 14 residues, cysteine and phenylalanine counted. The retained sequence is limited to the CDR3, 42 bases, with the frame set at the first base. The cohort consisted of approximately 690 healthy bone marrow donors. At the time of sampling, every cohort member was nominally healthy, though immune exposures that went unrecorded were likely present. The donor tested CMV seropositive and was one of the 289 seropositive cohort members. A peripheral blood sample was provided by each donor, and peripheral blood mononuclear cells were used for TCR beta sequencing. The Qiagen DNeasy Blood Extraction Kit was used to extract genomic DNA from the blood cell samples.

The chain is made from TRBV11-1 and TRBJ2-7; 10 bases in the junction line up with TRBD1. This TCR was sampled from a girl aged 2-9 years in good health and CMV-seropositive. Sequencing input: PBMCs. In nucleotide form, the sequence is TGTGCCAGCCGGGACAGGGGTGGGCCCTACGAGCAGTACTTC. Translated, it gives CASRDRGGPYEQYF.